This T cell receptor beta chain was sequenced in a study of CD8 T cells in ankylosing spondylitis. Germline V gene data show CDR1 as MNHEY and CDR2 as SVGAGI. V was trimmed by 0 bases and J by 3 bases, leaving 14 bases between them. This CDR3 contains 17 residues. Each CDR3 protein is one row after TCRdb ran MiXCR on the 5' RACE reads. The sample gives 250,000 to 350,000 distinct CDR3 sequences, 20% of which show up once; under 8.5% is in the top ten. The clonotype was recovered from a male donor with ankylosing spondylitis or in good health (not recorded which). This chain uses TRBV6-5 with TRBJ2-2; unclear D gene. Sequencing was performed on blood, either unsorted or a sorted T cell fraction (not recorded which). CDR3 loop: CASSYSPTGVYTGELFF. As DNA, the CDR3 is TGTGCCAGCAGTTACTCCCCTACGGGTGTATACACCGGGGAGCTGTTTTTT.